Following are 31 T cell receptor beta chains from one sample sequenced in a study of blood T cell repertoires in COVID-19 (TCRdb year 2020). The library came from the immunoSEQ multiplex PCR assay. The table comes from immuneACCESS by way of TCRdb, which keeps in-frame sequences with V and J called. Part of the clones is missing from these tables; in studies checked, under half for an unresolved V gene and the rest for unknown reasons. The sample table lists 330,000 or so clones, roughly 87% of them with a count of one. The leading ten clones occupy less than 5% of the sample. The sample taken for sequencing was peripheral blood. The receptors were gathered from a woman aged 55-69 years with COVID-19, enrolled during active disease.

This sequence joins TRBV28 and TRBJ1-5, with 7 bases lining up with TRBD1. The junction had 20 bases not matched to a gene; V was cut back by 4 bases and J by 5 bases. This CDR3 comprises 19 residues. CDR1 is MDHEN, CDR2 SYDVKM, per germline. This CDR3 reads CASSSPRDGVTGTDQPQHF. In DNA form, the CDR3 reads TGTGCCAGCAGTTCCCCGCGGGATGGGGTTACAGGGACAGATCAGCCCCAGCATTTT. The full variable domain, in which reference TRBV28 and TRBJ1-5 provide the parts outside the CDR3, is DVKVTQSSRYLVKRTGEKVFLECVQDMDHENMFWYRQDPGLGLRLIYFSYDVKMKEKGDIPEGYSVSREKKERFSLILESASTNQTSMYLCASSSPRDGVTGTDQPQHFGDGTRLSIL.

The chain employs TRBV9 and TRBJ1-3; 8 bases are shared with TRBD1. CDR1 and CDR2 (germline): SGDLS, YYNGEE. The CDR3 totals 19 residues. The V gene end was trimmed by 0 bases and the J gene end by 0 bases; junction bases not matched to a gene: 11. The CDR3 is CASSVESRDRLSSGNTIYF. The DNA of the CDR3 is TGTGCCAGCAGCGTAGAATCCCGGGACAGGCTGAGCTCTGGAAACACCATATATTTT. Complete variable domain (other parts from reference TRBV9 and TRBJ1-3): DSGVTQTPKHLITATGQRVTLRCSPRSGDLSVYWYQQSLDQGLQFLIQYYNGEERAKGNILERFSAQQFPDLHSELNLSSLELGDSALYFCASSVESRDRLSSGNTIYFGEGSWLTVV.

The chain recombines TRBV19 with TRBJ1-3, with 7 bases matching TRBD1. Losses at the gene ends were 5 bases for V and 0 bases for J; bases not matched to a gene: 1. This CDR3 is built from 14 residues. Germline V gene sequence: CDR1 LNHDA, CDR2 SQIVND (reference sequence). This CDR3 is CASSRTGSGNTIYF. The CDR3 DNA reads TGTGCCAGTAGTCGGACAGGCTCTGGAAACACCATATATTTT.

The chain joins TRBV3-1 (or the pseudogene TRBV3-2) to TRBJ1-4; tentative D call: TRBD1 (6 bases). Germline V CDR1 and CDR2: LGHDT, YNNKEL (reference sequence). V shed 4 bases and J shed 4 bases, with 10 bases lying between them. The CDR3 length is 14 residues. Here the CDR3 reads CASSPQGLNEKLFF. Here the CDR3 DNA reads TGTGCCAGCAGCCCGCAGGGGCTTAATGAAAAACTGTTTTTT.

The rearrangement links TRBV5-1 to TRBJ1-2; tentative D call: TRBD1 (6 bases). This CDR3 comprises 15 residues. V lost 1 base, J lost 2 bases, and 12 bases lay in between. The V gene's germline CDR1 is SGHRS and CDR2 YFSETQ. The CDR3 region has the DNA TGCGCCAGCAGCTTGCCCGAAACAGGGAACTATGGCTACACCTTC. It encodes CASSLPETGNYGYTF.

The chain combines TRBV5-3 with TRBJ1-1; maybe TRBD1 (6 bases). TRBV5-3 is sorted into the ORF group, with uncertain function. The CDR3 runs to 14 residues. V lost 4 bases, J lost 1 base, and 11 bases lay in between. CDR3 DNA sequence: TGTGCCAGAAGCCCAGGGGTCCCGAACACTGAAGCTTTCTTT. It is translated as CARSPGVPNTEAFF.

V gene TRBV10-3 combines with J gene TRBJ2-3; TRBD2 agrees at 12 bases. The CDR3 contains 15 residues. The trim removed 6 bases at V and 2 bases at J, leaving 3 bases unmatched. Germline lookup yields CDR1 ENHRY and CDR2 SYGVKD. The CDR3 DNA is TGTGCCATCAGACTAGCGGGGGGACCCACAGATACGCAGTATTTT. This translates into CAIRLAGGPTDTQYF.

This clone came up once. The chain uses TRBV9 and TRBJ1-1; maybe TRBD1 (5 bases). Germline V gene sequence: CDR1 SGDLS, CDR2 YYNGEE. This CDR3 has 14 residues. V was shortened by 3 bases and J by 2 bases, with 11 bases between the two germline ends. This CDR3 reads CASSATALNTEAFF. The CDR3 DNA reads as TGTGCCAGCAGCGCGACAGCCTTAAACACTGAAGCTTTCTTT.

The gene calls are TRBV28 and TRBJ1-6, with D possibly matching TRBD1 (5 bases). CDR1 is MDHEN, CDR2 SYDVKM, per germline. V lost 6 bases, J lost 2 bases, and 14 bases lay in between. The length of the CDR3 is 16 residues. The CDR3 nucleotides read TGTGCCAGCAGCCAGAGACAGACAGCCTATAATTCACCCCTCCACTTT. As protein: CASSQRQTAYNSPLHF.

V gene TRBV18 combines with J gene TRBJ1-1; D may be TRBD1 (5 bases). The CDR3 consists of 11 residues. V was pared by 5 bases and J by 5 bases, with 6 bases between. CDR1 KGHSH and CDR2 LQKENI come from the germline V gene. The CDR3 region has the DNA TGTGCCAGCTCATCAGGGACTGAAGCTTTCTTT. Translating gives CASSSGTEAFF.

The rearrangement links TRBV9 to TRBJ1-3; D remains ambiguous. Germline CDR1 and CDR2: SGDLS and YYNGEE. CDR3 length equals 16 residues. With 0 bases removed from V and 2 bases from J, the gap between germline ends came to 12 bases. The CDR3 DNA reads as TGTGCCAGCAGCGTAGGGCAGAGGAGCCCTGGAAACACCATATATTTT. Translation gives CASSVGQRSPGNTIYF.

The CDR3 is CASTRTGLNYGYTF. The CDR3 nucleotides read TGTGCCAGCACCCGGACAGGGTTGAACTATGGCTACACCTTC. The chain combines TRBV5-8 with TRBJ1-2; TRBD1 agrees at 8 bases. The junction had 6 bases not matched to a gene; V was cut back by 6 bases and J by 2 bases. Germline CDR1 SGHTS, CDR2 YDEGEE. This CDR3 comprises 14 residues.

The chain combines TRBV5-1 with TRBJ1-4, with D possibly TRBD1 on 6 matching bases. The germline gives CDR1 SGHRS, CDR2 YFSETQ. This CDR3 is 14 amino acids long. The germline V and J ends were trimmed by 1 base and 7 bases, with 11 bases remaining between them. The CDR3 nucleotides read TGCGCCAGCAGCTTGACAGGGTGGAGTGAAAAACTGTTTTTT. It translates to CASSLTGWSEKLFF.

The chain carries TRBV29-1 and TRBJ1-5, with D possibly being TRBD1 (6 bases). Trimming took off 6 bases at V and 2 bases at J, with 8 bases between the two ends. CDR3 length equals 12 residues. CDR1 is SQVTM and CDR2 is ANQGSEA in the germline V gene. The CDR3 DNA sequence: TGCAGCGTAGGACAGCGCAATCAGCCCCAGCATTTT. Translated: CSVGQRNQPQHF.

This chain connects TRBV7-6 to TRBJ2-1, with D perhaps TRBD2 (6 bases). The ends were cut back, 1 base at V and 5 bases at J, with 12 bases in the middle. The CDR3 contains 15 residues. The germline gives CDR1 SGHVS, CDR2 FNYEAQ. CDR3 protein: CASSLGVWGDNEQFF. The CDR3 nucleotides are TGTGCCAGCAGCTTAGGAGTGTGGGGGGACAATGAGCAGTTCTTC.

This clone turned up a few times. The rearrangement joins TRBV7-8 to TRBJ1-1; 9 bases align to TRBD1. The germline gives CDR1 SGHVS, CDR2 FQNEAQ. The CDR3 has 16 residues. V was pared by 4 bases and J by 2 bases, with 8 bases of the junction left unmatched. DNA of the CDR3: TGTGCCAGCAGCTCGCACAGGGGGCAAAGAAACACTGAAGCTTTCTTT. It specifies CASSSHRGQRNTEAFF.

The V call is TRBV11-1, the J call TRBJ1-1; D ambiguous. The CDR3 is made up of 19 amino acids. Trimming pared 0 bases from V and 1 base from J, leaving 21 bases between. In germline, CDR1 is SGHAT, CDR2 FQDESV (reference sequence). The CDR3 loop reads CASSLADGLYWRQNTEAFF. The CDR3 nucleotides are TGTGCCAGCAGCTTAGCGGACGGACTTTACTGGCGGCAGAACACTGAAGCTTTCTTT.

The chain has TRBV7-9 and TRBJ1-5; D uncertain. The CDR3 is made up of 14 amino acids. The germline V and J ends were trimmed by 7 bases and 3 bases, with 13 bases remaining between them. Per germline, CDR1 SEHNR and CDR2 FQNEAQ (reference sequence). CDR3 coding DNA: TGTGCCAGCACCACAACGGGGTACAATCAGCCCCAGCATTTT. Its translation: CASTTTGYNQPQHF.

J is TRBJ2-2 and V is TRBV24-1; TRBD2 agrees at 8 bases. Germline CDR1 reads KGHDR; CDR2 reads SFDVKD. The trim removed 5 bases at V and 8 bases at J, leaving 9 bases unmatched. The CDR3 length is 15 residues. CDR3 amino acids: CATSVRTSPAGELFF. The CDR3 DNA reads as TGTGCCACCAGTGTCAGGACTAGCCCAGCAGGGGAGCTGTTTTTT.

Comments on this clone: Other nucleotide sequences in the sample specify the same CDR3. The rearrangement links TRBV10-3 to TRBJ2-7, with 9 bases matching TRBD1. Trimming removed 6 bases from V and 4 bases from J; junction bases left unmatched: 1. The CDR3 has 12 residues. Germline V gene lookup returns CDR1 ENHRY and CDR2 SYGVKD. The DNA for the CDR3 is TGTGCCATCAGCGGACAGGGGTACGAGCAGTACTTC. Residues: CAISGQGYEQYF.

Of note for this clone: Compared with germline, one end of the junction differs, possibly owing to a read error. The chain links TRBV5-6 to TRBJ1-6; D remains unclear. Germline assignment: CDR1 SGHDT and CDR2 YYEEEE. The CDR3 length is 15 residues. Here the CDR3 DNA reads TGTGCCAGCAGCTATAGCGGGGATATCGATTCCCCCCTCCACTTT. It translates to CASSYSGDIDSPLHF. Together with reference TRBV5-6 and TRBJ1-6, the CDR3 gives the full variable domain: DAGVTQSPTHLIKTRGQQVTLRCSPKSGHDTVSWYQQALGQGPQFIFQYYEEEERQRGNFPDRFSGHQFPNYSSELNVNALLLGDSALYLCASSYSGDIDSPLHFGNGTRLTVT.

This clone was seen only once. The genes are TRBV6-5 and TRBJ2-5; D is perhaps TRBD2 (7 bases). V gave up 2 bases and J gave up 5 bases, with 12 bases separating them. CDR3 size: 14 residues. Germline V gives CDR1 MNHEY, CDR2 SVGAGI. CDR3 amino acids: CASSYGGARETQYF. In DNA, the CDR3 is TGTGCCAGCAGTTACGGGGGGGCCCGGGAGACCCAGTACTTC.

The chain joins TRBV5-4 to TRBJ2-3; 12 nucleotides match TRBD2. This CDR3 has 16 residues. The ends lost 3 bases at V and 5 bases at J; junction bases unmatched: 7. Germline V gene data show CDR1 as SGHNT and CDR2 as YYREEE (reference sequence). CDR3 loop: CASSSPTSGGLDTQYF. The CDR3 DNA follows: TGTGCCAGCAGCTCCCCGACTAGCGGGGGTTTAGATACGCAGTATTTT.

The gene calls are TRBV28 and TRBJ1-2; 9 bases map to TRBD1. Trimming at V came to 6 bases and at J to 1 base, leaving 6 bases not matched to a gene. The CDR3 has 15 amino acids. Germline loops: CDR1 MDHEN, CDR2 SYDVKM. CDR3 protein: CASRLETGGNYGYTF. The CDR3 DNA reads as TGTGCCAGCAGGCTCGAGACAGGGGGTAACTATGGCTACACCTTC.

This chain links TRBV12-2 with TRBJ1-2; the D segment call TRBD1 is taken from the table without a DNA check. TRBV12-2 is deemed a pseudogene. CDR3 size: 15 residues. This CDR3 is CASRSPHRQGDGYTF. CDR3 DNA sequence: TGTGCAAGTCGCTCCCCCCACCGACAGGGTGATGGCTACACCTTC.

The CDR3 DNA follows: TGTGCCAGCAGGCCAGCTCTGGGGCCAAACTATGGCTACACCTTC. It specifies CASRPALGPNYGYTF. This rearrangement joins TRBV6-5 to TRBJ1-2, with D perhaps TRBD1 (5 bases). In germline, CDR1 is MNHEY, CDR2 SVGAGI. The V gene lost 6 bases and the J gene lost 2 bases, with 16 bases spanning the gap. The CDR3 extends over 15 amino acids.

The chain recombines TRBV27 with TRBJ1-4, with TRBD1 as a possible D gene (6 bases). The CDR3 sequence is 15 residues long. Per the germline V gene, CDR1 is MNHEY and CDR2 is SMNVEV (reference sequence). The V gene lost 5 bases and the J gene lost 5 bases, with 15 bases spanning the gap. The CDR3 loop reads CASSKRQVSNEKLFF. The CDR3 DNA reads TGTGCCAGCAGTAAGCGACAGGTCTCCAATGAAAAACTGTTTTTT.

This clone is a singleton in its sample. CDR3 coding DNA: TGTGCCAGTAGTACCCGACTAGCGGGGAACGAACGTTTCGAGACCCAGTACTTC. This gives the protein CASSTRLAGNERFETQYF. The chain carries TRBV19 and TRBJ2-5, with 11 nucleotides matching TRBD2. Losses at the gene ends were 4 bases for V and 5 bases for J; bases not matched to a gene: 15. The CDR3 consists of 18 residues. The V gene's germline CDR1 is LNHDA and CDR2 SQIVND (reference sequence).

The table lists this clone with a count of one. V is TRBV6-6 and J is TRBJ2-7; 8 positions agree with TRBD1. V was clipped by 7 bases and J by 5 bases; unmatched bases: 10. Germline CDR1 is MNHNY and CDR2 is SVGAGI (reference sequence). The CDR3 runs 14 residues. The chain's CDR3 is CASNRRQGQDEQYF. The CDR3 nucleotides are TGTGCCAGCAACAGACGACAGGGGCAAGACGAGCAGTACTTC.

V and J are TRBV19 and TRBJ2-2, with 9 positions matching TRBD2. Trimming cost V 4 bases and J 6 bases; bases outside gene matches: 6. Germline V gene sequence: CDR1 LNHDA, CDR2 SQIVND (reference sequence). The CDR3 is made up of 15 amino acids. The CDR3 DNA follows: TGTGCCAGTAGTAGCGGGGGGGCCTTAGCCGGGGAGCTGTTTTTT. This codes for CASSSGGALAGELFF.

This sequence joins TRBV3-1 (or the pseudogene TRBV3-2) and TRBJ2-1; 8 positions agree with TRBD2. The CDR3 is 17 amino acids. The germline V gene has CDR1 LGHDT and CDR2 YNNKEL (reference sequence). Losses at the gene ends were 5 bases for V and 8 bases for J; bases not matched to a gene: 17. The CDR3 protein is CASSTDLAGFRNDEQFF. DNA of the CDR3: TGTGCCAGCAGCACCGACCTAGCGGGCTTCCGGAACGATGAGCAGTTCTTC.